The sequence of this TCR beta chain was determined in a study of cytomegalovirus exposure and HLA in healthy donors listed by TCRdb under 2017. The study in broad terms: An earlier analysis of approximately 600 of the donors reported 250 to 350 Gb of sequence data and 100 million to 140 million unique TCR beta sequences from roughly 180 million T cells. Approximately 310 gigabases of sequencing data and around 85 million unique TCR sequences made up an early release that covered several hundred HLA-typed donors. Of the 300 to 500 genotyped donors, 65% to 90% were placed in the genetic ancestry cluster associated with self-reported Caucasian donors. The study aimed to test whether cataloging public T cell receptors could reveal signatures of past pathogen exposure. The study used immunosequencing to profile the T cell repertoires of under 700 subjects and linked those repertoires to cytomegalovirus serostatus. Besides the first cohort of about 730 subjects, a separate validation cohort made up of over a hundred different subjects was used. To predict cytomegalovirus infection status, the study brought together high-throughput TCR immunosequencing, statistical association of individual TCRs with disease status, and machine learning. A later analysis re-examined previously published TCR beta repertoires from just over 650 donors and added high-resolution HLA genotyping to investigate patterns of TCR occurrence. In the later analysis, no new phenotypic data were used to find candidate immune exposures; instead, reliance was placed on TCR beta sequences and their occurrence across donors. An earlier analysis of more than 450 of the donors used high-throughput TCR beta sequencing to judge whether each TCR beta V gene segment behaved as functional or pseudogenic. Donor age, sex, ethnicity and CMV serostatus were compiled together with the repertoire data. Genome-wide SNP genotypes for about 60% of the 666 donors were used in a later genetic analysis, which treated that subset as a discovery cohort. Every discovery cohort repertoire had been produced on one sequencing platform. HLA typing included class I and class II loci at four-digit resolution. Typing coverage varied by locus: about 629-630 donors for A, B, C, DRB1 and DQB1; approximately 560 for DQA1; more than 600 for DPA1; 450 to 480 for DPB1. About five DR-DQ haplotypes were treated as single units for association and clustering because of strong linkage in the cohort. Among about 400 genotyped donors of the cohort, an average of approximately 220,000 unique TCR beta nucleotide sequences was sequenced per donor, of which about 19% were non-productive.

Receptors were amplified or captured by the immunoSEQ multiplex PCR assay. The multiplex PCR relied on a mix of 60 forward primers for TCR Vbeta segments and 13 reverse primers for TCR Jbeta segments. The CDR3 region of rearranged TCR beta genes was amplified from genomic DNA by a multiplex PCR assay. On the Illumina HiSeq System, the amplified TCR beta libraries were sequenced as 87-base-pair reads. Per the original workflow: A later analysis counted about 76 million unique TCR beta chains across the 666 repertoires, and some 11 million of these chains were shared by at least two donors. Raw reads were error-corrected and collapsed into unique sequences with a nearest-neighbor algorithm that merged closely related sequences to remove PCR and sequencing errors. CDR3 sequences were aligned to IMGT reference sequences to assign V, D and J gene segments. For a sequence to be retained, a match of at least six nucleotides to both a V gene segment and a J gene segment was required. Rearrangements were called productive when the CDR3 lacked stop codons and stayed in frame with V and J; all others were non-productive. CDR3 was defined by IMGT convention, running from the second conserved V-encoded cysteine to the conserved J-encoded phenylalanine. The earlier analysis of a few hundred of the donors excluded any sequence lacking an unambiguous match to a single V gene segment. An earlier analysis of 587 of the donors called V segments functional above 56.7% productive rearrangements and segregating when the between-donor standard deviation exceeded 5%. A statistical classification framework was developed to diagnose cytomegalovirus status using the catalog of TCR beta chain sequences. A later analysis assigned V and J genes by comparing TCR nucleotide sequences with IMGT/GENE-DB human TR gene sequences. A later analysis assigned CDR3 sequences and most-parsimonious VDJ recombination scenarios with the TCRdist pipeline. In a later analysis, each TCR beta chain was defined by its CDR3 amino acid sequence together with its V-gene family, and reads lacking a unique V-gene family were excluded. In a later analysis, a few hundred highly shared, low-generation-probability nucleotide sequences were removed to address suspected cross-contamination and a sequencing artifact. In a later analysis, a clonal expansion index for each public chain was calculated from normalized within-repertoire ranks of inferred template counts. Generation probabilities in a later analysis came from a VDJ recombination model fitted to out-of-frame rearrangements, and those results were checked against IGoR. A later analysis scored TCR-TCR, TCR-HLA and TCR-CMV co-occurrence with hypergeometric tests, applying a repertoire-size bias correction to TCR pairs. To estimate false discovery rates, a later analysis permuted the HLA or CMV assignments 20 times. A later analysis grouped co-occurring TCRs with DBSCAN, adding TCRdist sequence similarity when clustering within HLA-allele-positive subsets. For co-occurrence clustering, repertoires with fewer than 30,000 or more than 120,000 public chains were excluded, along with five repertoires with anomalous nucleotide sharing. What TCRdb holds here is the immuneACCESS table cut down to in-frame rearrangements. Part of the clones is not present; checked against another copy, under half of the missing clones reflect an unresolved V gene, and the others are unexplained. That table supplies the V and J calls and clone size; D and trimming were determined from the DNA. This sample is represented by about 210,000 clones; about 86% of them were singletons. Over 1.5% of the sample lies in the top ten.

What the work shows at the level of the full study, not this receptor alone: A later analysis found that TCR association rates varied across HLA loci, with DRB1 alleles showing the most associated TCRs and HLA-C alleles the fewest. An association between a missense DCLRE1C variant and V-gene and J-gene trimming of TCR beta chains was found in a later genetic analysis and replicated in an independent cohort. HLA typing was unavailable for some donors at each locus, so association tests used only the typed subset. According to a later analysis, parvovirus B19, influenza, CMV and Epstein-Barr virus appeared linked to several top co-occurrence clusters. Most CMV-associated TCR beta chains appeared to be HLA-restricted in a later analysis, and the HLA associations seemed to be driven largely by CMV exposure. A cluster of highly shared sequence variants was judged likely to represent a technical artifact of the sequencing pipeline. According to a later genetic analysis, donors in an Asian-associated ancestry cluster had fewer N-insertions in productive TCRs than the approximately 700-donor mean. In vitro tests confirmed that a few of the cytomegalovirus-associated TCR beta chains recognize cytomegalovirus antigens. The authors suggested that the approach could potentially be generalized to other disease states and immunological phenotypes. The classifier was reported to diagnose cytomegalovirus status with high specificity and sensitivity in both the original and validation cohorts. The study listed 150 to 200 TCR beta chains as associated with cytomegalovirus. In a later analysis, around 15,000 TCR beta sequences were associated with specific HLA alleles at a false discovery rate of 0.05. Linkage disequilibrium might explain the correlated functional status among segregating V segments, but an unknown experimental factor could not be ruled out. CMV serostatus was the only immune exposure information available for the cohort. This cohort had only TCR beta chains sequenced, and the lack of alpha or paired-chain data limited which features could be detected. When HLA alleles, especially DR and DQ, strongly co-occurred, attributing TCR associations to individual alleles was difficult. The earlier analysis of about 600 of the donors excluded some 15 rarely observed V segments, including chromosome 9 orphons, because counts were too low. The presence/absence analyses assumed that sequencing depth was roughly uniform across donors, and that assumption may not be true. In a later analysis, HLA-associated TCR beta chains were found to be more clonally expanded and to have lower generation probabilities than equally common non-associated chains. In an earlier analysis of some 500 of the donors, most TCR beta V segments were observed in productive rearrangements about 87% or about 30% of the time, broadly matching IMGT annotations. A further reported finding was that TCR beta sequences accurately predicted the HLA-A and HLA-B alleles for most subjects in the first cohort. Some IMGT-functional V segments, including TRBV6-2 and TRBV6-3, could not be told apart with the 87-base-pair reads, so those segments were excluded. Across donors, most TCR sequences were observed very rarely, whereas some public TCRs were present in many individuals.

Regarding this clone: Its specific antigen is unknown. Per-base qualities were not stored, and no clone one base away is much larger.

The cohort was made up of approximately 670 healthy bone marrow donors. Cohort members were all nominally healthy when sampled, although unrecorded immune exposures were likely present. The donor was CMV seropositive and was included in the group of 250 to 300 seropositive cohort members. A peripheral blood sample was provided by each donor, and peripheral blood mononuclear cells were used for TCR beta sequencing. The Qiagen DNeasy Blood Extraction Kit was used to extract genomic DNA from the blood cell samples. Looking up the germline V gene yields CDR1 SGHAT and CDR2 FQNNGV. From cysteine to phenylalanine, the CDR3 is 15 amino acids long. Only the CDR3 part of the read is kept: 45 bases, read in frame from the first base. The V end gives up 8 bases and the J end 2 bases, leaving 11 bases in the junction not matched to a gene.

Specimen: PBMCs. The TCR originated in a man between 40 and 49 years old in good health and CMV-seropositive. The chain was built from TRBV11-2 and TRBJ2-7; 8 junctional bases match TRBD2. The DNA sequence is TGTGCCAGCGGGACCGCTAGCGGGCCGACCTACGAGCAGTACTTC. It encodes CASGTASGPTYEQYF.